This entry lists 2 T cell receptor beta chains sequenced from one sample in a study of cytomegalovirus exposure and HLA in healthy donors. Amplification used 60 Vbeta primers and 13 Jbeta primers. Sequencing was performed with immunoSEQ multiplex PCR; in TCRdb, only in-frame clones are kept and a portion is missing. The table lists around 100,000 clones, 75% to 90% of them singletons. The specimen was PBMCs. These receptors all stem from a man aged 25 to 45 in good health and CMV-seronegative.

The chain combines TRBV5-4 with TRBJ1-4, with TRBD1 as a possible D gene (6 bases). This CDR3 spans 16 amino acids. The germline V gene has CDR1 SGHNT and CDR2 YYREEE (reference sequence). V shed 1 base and J shed 2 bases, with 12 bases lying between them. Here the CDR3 reads CASSLKRGGTNEKLFF. CDR3 in DNA: TGTGCCAGCAGCTTGAAGAGGGGGGGGACTAATGAAAAACTGTTTTTT.

V is TRBV30 and J is TRBJ2-7; D is ambiguous. The CDR3 sequence is 12 residues long. V shed 4 bases and J shed 3 bases, with 10 bases lying between them. Germline V gene data show CDR1 as GTSNPN and CDR2 as SVGIG (reference sequence). This CDR3 is CAWTQNSYEQYF. The CDR3 nucleotides are TGTGCCTGGACGCAGAACAGCTACGAGCAGTACTTC. Complete variable domain (other parts from reference TRBV30 and TRBJ2-7): SQTIHQWPATLVQPVGSPLSLECTVEGTSNPNLYWYRQAAGRGLQLLFYSVGIGQISSEVPQNLSASRPQDRQFILSSKKLLLSDSGFYLCAWTQNSYEQYFGPGTRLTVT.